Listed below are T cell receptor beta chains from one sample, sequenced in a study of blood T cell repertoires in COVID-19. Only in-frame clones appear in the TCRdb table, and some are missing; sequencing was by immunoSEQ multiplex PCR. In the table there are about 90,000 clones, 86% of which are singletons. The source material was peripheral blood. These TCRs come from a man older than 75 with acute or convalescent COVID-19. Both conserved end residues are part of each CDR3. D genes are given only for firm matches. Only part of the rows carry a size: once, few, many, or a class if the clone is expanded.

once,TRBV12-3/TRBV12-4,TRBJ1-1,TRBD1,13,TGTGCCAGCAGACAAACAGGGGGCACTGAAGCTTTCTTT,CASRQTGGTEAFF
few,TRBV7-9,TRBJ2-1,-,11,TGTGCCAGCAGCTTCGGCAATGAGCAGTTCTTC,CASSFGNEQFF
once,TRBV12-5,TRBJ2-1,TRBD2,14,TGTGCTAGTGCCAATAGCGGGAGGGGTGATGAGCAGTTCTTC,CASANSGRGDEQFF
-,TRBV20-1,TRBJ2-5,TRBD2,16,TGCAGTGCTAGTTCGGGACTAGCGGGAGCTGAAGAGACCCAGTACTTC,CSASSGLAGAEETQYF
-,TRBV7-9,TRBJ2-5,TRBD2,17,TGTGCCAGCAGCTTCCGGACTAGCGGGAGGGCCGGGGAGACCCAGTACTTC,CASSFRTSGRAGETQYF
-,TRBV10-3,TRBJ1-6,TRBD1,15,TGTGCCATCAGTGAGAGGACAGGGGATAATTCACCCCTCCACTTT,CAISERTGDNSPLHF
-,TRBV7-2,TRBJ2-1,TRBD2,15,TGTGCCAGCAGCTTGGCTAGCGGGAGTAACAATGAGCAGTTCTTC,CASSLASGSNNEQFF
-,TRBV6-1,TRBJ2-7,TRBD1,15,TGTGCCAGCAGTGAAGGGTCAGGGGGCAGATCCGGGCAGTACTTC,CASSEGSGGRSGQYF
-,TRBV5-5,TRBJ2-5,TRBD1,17,TGTGCCAGCAGCTTGACCCCAGATGACAGGGTAGGAGAGACCCAGTACTTC,CASSLTPDDRVGETQYF
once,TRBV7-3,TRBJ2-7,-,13,TGTGCCAGCAGCCCCAGGAGGGGCGGAGAGCAGTACTTC,CASSPRRGGEQYF
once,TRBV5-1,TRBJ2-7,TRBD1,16,TGCGCCAGCAGCTTGGCACAGGGGAGTGATACCTACGAGCAGTACTTC,CASSLAQGSDTYEQYF
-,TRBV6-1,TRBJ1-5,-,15,TGTGCCAGCAGTGAACTAGGGGGTTCGAATCAGCCCCAGCATTTT,CASSELGGSNQPQHF
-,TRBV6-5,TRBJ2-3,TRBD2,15,TGTGCCAGCAGTCTCCCCGGGGGGAGCACAGATACGCAGTATTTT,CASSLPGGSTDTQYF
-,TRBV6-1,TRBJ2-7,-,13,TGTGCCAGCAGTGAAGCGTGGCAGTCCGAGCAGTACTTC,CASSEAWQSEQYF
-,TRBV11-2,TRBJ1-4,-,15,TGTGCCAGCAGCTTATTAAACAGGGAAACTGAAAAACTGTTTTTT,CASSLLNRETEKLFF
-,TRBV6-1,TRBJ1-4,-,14,TGTGCCAGCAGTGAACGAACAGGCGGTGGGAAACTGTTTTTT,CASSERTGGGKLFF
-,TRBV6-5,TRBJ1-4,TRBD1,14,TGTGCCAGCAAACAAGACAGGGTGGTTGAAAAACTGTTTTTT,CASKQDRVVEKLFF
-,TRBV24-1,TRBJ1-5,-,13,TGTGCCACCAGCCCAAGGGGCGATCAGCCCCAGCATTTT,CATSPRGDQPQHF
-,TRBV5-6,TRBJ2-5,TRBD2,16,TGTGCCAGCAGCTCGGGACTAGCGGGAGGGGTAGAGACCCAGTACTTC,CASSSGLAGGVETQYF
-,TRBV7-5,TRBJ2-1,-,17,TGTGCCAGAAGCTTAAGACTAGTCGTCCTCCTATACAATGAGCAGTTCTTC,CARSLRLVVLLYNEQFF
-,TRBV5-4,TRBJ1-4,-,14,TGTGCCAGCAGCTCCGGACCCCGCGGGGAAAAACTGTTTTTT,CASSSGPRGEKLFF
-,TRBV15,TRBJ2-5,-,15,TGTGCCACCAGCAGACCAATTTCCGACGGGGAGACCCAGTACTTC,CATSRPISDGETQYF
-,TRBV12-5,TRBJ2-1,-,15,TGTGCTAGTGGGGTCCGGGACTCCTGTTACAATGAGCAGTTCTTC,CASGVRDSCYNEQFF